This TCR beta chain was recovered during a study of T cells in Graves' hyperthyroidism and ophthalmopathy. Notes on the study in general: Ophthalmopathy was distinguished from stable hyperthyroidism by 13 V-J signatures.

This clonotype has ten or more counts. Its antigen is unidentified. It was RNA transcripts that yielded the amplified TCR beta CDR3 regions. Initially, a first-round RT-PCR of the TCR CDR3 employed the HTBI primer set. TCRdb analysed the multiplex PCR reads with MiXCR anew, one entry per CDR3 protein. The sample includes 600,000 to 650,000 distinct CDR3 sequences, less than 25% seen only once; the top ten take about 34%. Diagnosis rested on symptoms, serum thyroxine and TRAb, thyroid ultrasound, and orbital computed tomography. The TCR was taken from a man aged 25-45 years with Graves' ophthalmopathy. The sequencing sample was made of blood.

CDR3 sequence: CAIRTGGDETQYF. The DNA of the CDR3 is TGTGCCATCAGAACAGGGGGCGATGAGACCCAGTACTTC. The rearrangement uses TRBV10-3 and TRBJ2-5; 9 positions match TRBD1. The V segment lost 6 bases and the J segment 5 bases; nucleotides outside the gene matches: 4. The CDR3 sequence is 13 residues long. Germline V CDR1 and CDR2: ENHRY, SYGVKD.